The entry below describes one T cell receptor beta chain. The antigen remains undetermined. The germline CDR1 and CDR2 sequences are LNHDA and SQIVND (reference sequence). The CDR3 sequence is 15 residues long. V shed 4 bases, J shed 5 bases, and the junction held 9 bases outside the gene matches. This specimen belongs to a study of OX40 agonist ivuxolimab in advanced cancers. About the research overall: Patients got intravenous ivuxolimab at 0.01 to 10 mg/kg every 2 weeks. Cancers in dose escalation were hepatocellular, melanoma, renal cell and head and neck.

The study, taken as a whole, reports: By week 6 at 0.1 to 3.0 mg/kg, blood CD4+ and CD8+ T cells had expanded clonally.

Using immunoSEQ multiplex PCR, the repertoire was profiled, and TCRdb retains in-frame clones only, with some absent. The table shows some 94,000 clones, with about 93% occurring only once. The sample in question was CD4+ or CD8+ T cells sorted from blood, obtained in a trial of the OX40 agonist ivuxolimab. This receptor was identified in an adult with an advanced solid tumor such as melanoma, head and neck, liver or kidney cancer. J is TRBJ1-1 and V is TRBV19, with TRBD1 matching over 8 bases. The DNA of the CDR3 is TGTGCCAGTAGTAAAGAGGACAGGGTTGTGACTGAAGCTTTCTTT. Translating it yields CASSKEDRVVTEAFF. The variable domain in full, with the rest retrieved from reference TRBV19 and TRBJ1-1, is DGGITQSPKYLFRKEGQNVTLSCEQNLNHDAMYWYRQDPGQGLRLIYYSQIVNDFQKGDIAEGYSVSREKKESFPLTVTSAQKNPTAFYLCASSKEDRVVTEAFFGQGTRLTVV.